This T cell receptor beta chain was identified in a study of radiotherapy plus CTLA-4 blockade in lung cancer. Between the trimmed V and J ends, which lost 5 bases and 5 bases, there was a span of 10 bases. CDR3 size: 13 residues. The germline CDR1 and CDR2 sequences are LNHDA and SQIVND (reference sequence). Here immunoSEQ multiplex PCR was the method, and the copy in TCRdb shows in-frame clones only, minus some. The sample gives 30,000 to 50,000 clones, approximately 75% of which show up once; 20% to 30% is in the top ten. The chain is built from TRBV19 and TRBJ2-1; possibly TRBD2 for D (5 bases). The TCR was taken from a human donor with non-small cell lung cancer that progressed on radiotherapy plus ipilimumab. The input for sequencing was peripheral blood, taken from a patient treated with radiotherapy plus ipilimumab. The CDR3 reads CASSGRANNEQFF. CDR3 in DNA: TGTGCCAGTAGTGGGCGGGCCAACAATGAGCAGTTCTTC.